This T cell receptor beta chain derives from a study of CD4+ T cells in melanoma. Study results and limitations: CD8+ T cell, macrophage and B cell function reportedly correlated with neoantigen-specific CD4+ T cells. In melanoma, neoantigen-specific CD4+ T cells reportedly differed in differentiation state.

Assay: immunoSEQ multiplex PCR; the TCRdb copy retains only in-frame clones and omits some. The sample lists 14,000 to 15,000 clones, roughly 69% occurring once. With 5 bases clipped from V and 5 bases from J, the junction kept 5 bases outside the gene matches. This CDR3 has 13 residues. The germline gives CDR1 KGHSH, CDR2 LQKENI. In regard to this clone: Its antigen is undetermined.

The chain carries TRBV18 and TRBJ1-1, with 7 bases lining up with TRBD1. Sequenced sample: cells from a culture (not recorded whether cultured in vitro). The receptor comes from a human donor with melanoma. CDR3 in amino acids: CASSSGRGTEAFF. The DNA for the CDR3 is TGTGCCAGCTCATCTGGCAGGGGGACTGAAGCTTTCTTT.